These 3 T cell receptor beta chains were sequenced from one sample in a study of human T cells and chemical hapten exposure. TCRdb called the RACE reads again in MiXCR, with one record for every CDR3 protein. Of approximately 350,000 distinct CDR3 sequences in the sample, roughly 6% are singletons; the top ten hold around 5.6%. As for time point: patch test 2, 6 weeks after DPC sensitization. Treatment noted: therapeutic diphenylcyclopropenone sensitization with weekly scalp DPC. This material consisted of whole blood, taken in connection with sensitization to the hapten diphenylcyclopropenone (DPC). The receptors here all came from a woman aged 18-29 years with alopecia areata. Some clones in this sample may be carry-over from other donors' samples.

The V call is TRBV6-5, the J call TRBJ1-1, with D possibly being TRBD1 (6 bases). Trimming took off 0 bases at V and 7 bases at J, with 12 bases between the two ends. Germline V lookup: CDR1 MNHEY, CDR2 SVGAGI. The CDR3 loop spans 14 amino acids. Here the CDR3 reads CASSYSTQGSEAFF. In DNA, the CDR3 is TGTGCCAGCAGTTACTCGACACAGGGAAGTGAAGCTTTCTTT.

The V and J genes are TRBV12-2 and TRBJ2-3; TRBD1 is taken as the D call from the table, unchecked against the DNA. TRBV12-2 is deemed a pseudogene. There are 16 residues in the CDR3. The CDR3 DNA follows: TGTGCAAGTCGCTCATGGCGCTTCCAAGGCCCAGATACGCAGTATTTT. It encodes CASRSWRFQGPDTQYF.

This chain uses TRBV5-1 with TRBJ2-3, with D maybe TRBD2 (5 bases). The CDR3 consists of 15 residues. Germline loops: CDR1 SGHRS, CDR2 YFSETQ. The V end was cut by 2 bases, the J end by 4 bases, with 14 bases between. CDR3 coding DNA: TGCGCCAGCAGCTTAGAGGGCGTCAGCGCAGATACGCAGTATTTT. Its translation is CASSLEGVSADTQYF.